One sample yielded the 20 T cell receptor beta chains listed below, sequenced in a study of technical replicates of blood from several donors. Clones were sequenced by immunoSEQ multiplex PCR, and TCRdb holds only the in-frame ones, with some missing. The sample records about 56,000 clones, around 96% being singletons. The sample consisted of PBMCs. The receptors stem from a human donor in good health. Some clones in this sample may be carry-over from other donors' samples.

This sequence joins TRBV9 and TRBJ1-3, with 8 positions matching TRBD1. Trimming removed 0 bases from V and 0 bases from J; junction bases left unmatched: 8. CDR3 size: 18 residues. CDR1 is SGDLS and CDR2 is YYNGEE in the germline V gene. Written as DNA, the CDR3 is TGTGCCAGCAGCGTAGGCCCCAGGGGGCGAAGCTCTGGAAACACCATATATTTT. Residues: CASSVGPRGRSSGNTIYF.

The chain recombines TRBV30 with TRBJ2-7; possible D gene TRBD2, 7 bases. This CDR3 has 16 amino acids. Germline CDR1 GTSNPN, CDR2 SVGIG (reference sequence). Trimming left V 1 base short and J 4 bases short, with 20 bases between. CDR3 amino acids: CAWSGQETSPGYEQYF. CDR3 DNA sequence: TGTGCCTGGAGTGGACAGGAGACTAGCCCCGGGTACGAGCAGTACTTC.

The V and J genes are TRBV27 and TRBJ1-1, with 7 bases fitting TRBD1. Germline assignment: CDR1 MNHEY and CDR2 SMNVEV (reference sequence). CDR3 length: 15 residues. V gave up 6 bases and J gave up 2 bases; unmatched junction bases: 9. For the CDR3, the DNA is TGTGCCAGCAGCCGGGACAGTCCTTTTAACACTGAAGCTTTCTTT. The encoded protein is CASSRDSPFNTEAFF.

The chain links TRBV27 to TRBJ2-3; D might be TRBD2 (6 bases). The V end lost 5 bases, the J end lost 4 bases, and 16 bases lay between the germline ends. From germline, CDR1 is MNHEY and CDR2 SMNVEV (reference sequence). The CDR3 is made up of 15 amino acids. The CDR3 region has the DNA TGTGCCAGCAGTGCGCGGGGCTTAAGAGCAGATACGCAGTATTTT. Residues: CASSARGLRADTQYF.

This clone has a single count. The gene calls are TRBV2 and TRBJ1-1; tentative D call: TRBD1 (5 bases). Germline CDR1 and CDR2: SNHLY and FYNNEI. This CDR3 region has 15 residues. Trimming shortened V by 1 base and J by 0 bases, and 9 bases separated the two germline ends. The CDR3 sequence: CASSEVRVMNTEAFF. As DNA, the CDR3 is TGTGCCAGCAGTGAAGTCAGGGTAATGAACACTGAAGCTTTCTTT.

The V and J genes are TRBV7-8 and TRBJ1-2, with 10 nucleotides matching TRBD1. Germline CDR1 and CDR2: SGHVS and FQNEAQ. The CDR3 runs 16 residues. The V segment lost 4 bases and the J segment 0 bases; nucleotides outside the gene matches: 5. CDR3 sequence reads: CASSSRTGGSNYGYTF. CDR3 nucleotides: TGTGCCAGCAGCTCTCGGACAGGGGGTTCTAACTATGGCTACACCTTC.

The chain combines TRBV6-5 with TRBJ1-3; D is unresolved. Germline V gene lookup returns CDR1 MNHEY and CDR2 SVGAGI. Trimming shortened V by 4 bases and J by 0 bases, and 10 bases separated the two germline ends. The CDR3 runs to 15 residues. The CDR3 loop reads CASSSSPSSGNTIYF. CDR3 nucleotide sequence: TGTGCCAGCAGTTCTTCTCCTAGCTCTGGAAACACCATATATTTT.

The chain uses TRBV29-1 and TRBJ1-2; D perhaps matches TRBD1 (5 bases). Trimming took off 6 bases at V and 7 bases at J, with 15 bases between the two ends. Germline loops: CDR1 SQVTM, CDR2 ANQGSEA. The CDR3 covers 12 residues. The CDR3 sequence is CSVGEEGFGYTF. The DNA for the CDR3 is TGCAGCGTAGGCGAGGAGGGGTTTGGCTACACCTTC.

This sequence joins TRBV5-1 and TRBJ2-5; 7 positions agree with TRBD1. J lost 3 bases, V lost 6 bases, and 8 bases had no gene match. The CDR3 runs 14 residues. The germline CDR1 and CDR2 sequences are SGHRS and YFSETQ. The chain's CDR3 is CASKGAYMEETQYF. In DNA form, the CDR3 reads TGCGCCAGCAAGGGGGCCTACATGGAAGAGACCCAGTACTTC. The full variable domain, with the rest looked up from reference TRBV5-1 and TRBJ2-5, is KAGVTQTPRYLIKTRGQQVTLSCSPISGHRSVSWYQQTPGQGLQFLFEYFSETQRNKGNFPGRFSGRQFSNSRSEMNVSTLELGDSALYLCASKGAYMEETQYFGPGTRLLVL.

V gene TRBV30 combines with J gene TRBJ2-3; D gene uncertain. The CDR3 length is 12 residues. V lost 2 bases and J 5 bases, leaving 8 bases between the germline ends. Germline-derived CDR1 and CDR2 are GTSNPN and SVGIG (reference sequence). This CDR3 is CAWSTSRDTQYF. In nucleotides, the CDR3 is TGTGCCTGGAGTACCTCTAGAGATACGCAGTATTTT.

The genes are TRBV15 and TRBJ1-4; a weak D match, TRBD1 (5 bases). Germline V gene data show CDR1 as LNHNV and CDR2 as YYDKDF (reference sequence). The length of the CDR3 is 16 residues. Trimming left V 1 base short and J 0 bases short, with 9 bases between. The CDR3 loop reads CATSRARDSTNEKLFF. Here the CDR3 DNA reads TGTGCCACCAGCAGAGCAAGGGACTCAACTAATGAAAAACTGTTTTTT.

This chain links TRBV30 with TRBJ2-3, with D tentatively TRBD2 (5 bases). CDR3 size: 14 residues. Germline CDR1 is GTSNPN and CDR2 is SVGIG (reference sequence). Trimming shortened V by 0 bases and J by 3 bases, and 10 bases separated the two germline ends. The CDR3 loop reads CAWSVLAHTDTQYF. The CDR3 nucleotides are TGTGCCTGGAGTGTTCTAGCTCATACAGATACGCAGTATTTT.

The J gene is TRBJ1-5, the V gene TRBV6-1, with D tentatively TRBD1 (5 bases). The germline gives CDR1 MNHNS, CDR2 SASEGT. This CDR3 comprises 15 residues. Deletions cut 8 bases from V and 0 bases from J, with 14 bases between. The CDR3 region has the DNA TGTGCCAGCTCTGACAGTATCAATAGCAATCAGCCCCAGCATTTT. This translates into CASSDSINSNQPQHF.

J is TRBJ1-4 and V is TRBV5-1; the match to TRBD1 covers 7 bases. CDR3 length equals 14 residues. The germline gives CDR1 SGHRS, CDR2 YFSETQ. With V trimmed by 0 bases and J by 8 bases, 4 bases remained unmatched. CDR3 region: CASSLATGLEKLFF. In nucleotides, the CDR3 is TGCGCCAGCAGCTTGGCGACAGGGCTGGAAAAACTGTTTTTT.

A single count supports this clone. This rearrangement joins TRBV4-2 to TRBJ1-4, with 9 nucleotides matching TRBD1. The CDR3 consists of 15 residues. Trimming took 5 bases from V and 11 from J; bases not matched to a gene: 12. Germline lookup yields CDR1 LGHNA and CDR2 YNFKEQ. CDR3 loop: CASSSPGTGPEKLFF. CDR3 nucleotides: TGTGCCAGCAGCTCCCCCGGGACAGGGCCCGAGAAACTGTTTTTT.

The CDR3, as DNA: TGCGCCAGCAGCCAAGACCGGGGTAACAATTCACCCCTCCACTTT. As protein: CASSQDRGNNSPLHF. The chain uses TRBV4-3 and TRBJ1-6; D is unresolved. Trimming stripped 0 bases from V and 7 bases from J, with 10 bases between. The CDR3 sequence is 15 residues long. Germline assignment: CDR1 LGHNA and CDR2 YSLEER.

Note on this clone: A read error may account for a junction end that differs from germline. The chain combines TRBV5-1 with TRBJ2-1, with 7 bases that match TRBD2. The V gene's germline CDR1 is SGHRS and CDR2 YFSETQ. The CDR3 extends over 14 amino acids. The CDR3 sequence is CASSLGGGYSEQFF. The CDR3 DNA sequence: TGCGCCAGCAGCTTGGGCGGGGGTTACAGTGAGCAGTTCTTC.

The genes are TRBV5-4 and TRBJ2-5, with 9 positions matching TRBD1. The CDR3 has 15 amino acids. J lost 0 bases, V lost 5 bases, and 5 bases had no gene match. Germline CDR1 reads SGHNT; CDR2 reads YYREEE (reference sequence). DNA of the CDR3: TGTGCCAGCAGAGTGACAGGGGGAGACCAAGAGACCCAGTACTTC. Protein product: CASRVTGGDQETQYF.

This chain uses TRBV7-3 with TRBJ2-5; the D gene is possibly TRBD2 (6 bases). The CDR3 runs 15 residues. Per the germline V gene, CDR1 is SGHTA and CDR2 is FQGTGA. Between the trimmed V and J ends, which lost 5 bases and 5 bases, there was a span of 18 bases. The CDR3: CASSQRGVGGETQYF. The CDR3, as DNA: TGTGCCAGCAGCCAGCGAGGAGTCGGAGGGGAGACCCAGTACTTC.

V usage is TRBV13 and J usage is TRBJ2-7; 8 bases agree with TRBD2. The CDR3 is 23 residues long. Germline CDR1 PRHDT, CDR2 FYEKMQ (reference sequence). V lost 11 bases and J lost 4; bases outside the gene matches: 40. The CDR3 reads CAPSSPNWSRLAELVGGVYEQYF. The CDR3 coding sequence is TGTGCCCCCAGCAGCCCTAACTGGTCGCGTTTAGCGGAACTGGTCGGGGGGGTATACGAGCAGTACTTC.